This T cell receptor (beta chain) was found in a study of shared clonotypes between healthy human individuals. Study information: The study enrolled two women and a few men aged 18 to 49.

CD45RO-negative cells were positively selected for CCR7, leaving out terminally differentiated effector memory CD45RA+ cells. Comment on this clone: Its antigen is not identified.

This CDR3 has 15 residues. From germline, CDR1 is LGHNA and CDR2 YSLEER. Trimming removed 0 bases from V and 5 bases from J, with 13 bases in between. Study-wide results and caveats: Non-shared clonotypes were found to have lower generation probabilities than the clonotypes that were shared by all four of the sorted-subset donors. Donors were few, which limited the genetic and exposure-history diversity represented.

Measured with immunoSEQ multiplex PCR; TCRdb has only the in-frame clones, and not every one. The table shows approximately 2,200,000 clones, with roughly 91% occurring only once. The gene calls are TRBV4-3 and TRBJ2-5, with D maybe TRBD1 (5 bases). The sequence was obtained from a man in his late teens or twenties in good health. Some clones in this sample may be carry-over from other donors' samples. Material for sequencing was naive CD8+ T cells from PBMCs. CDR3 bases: TGCGCCAGCAGCCAAGATATAAGGGGTTGGGAGACCCAGTACTTC. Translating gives CASSQDIRGWETQYF.